This TCR beta chain was identified in a study of PD-1 blockade in mismatch repair-deficient tumors. The V and J ends lost 2 bases and 7 bases, in that order; junction bases with no gene match: 12. Looked up from germline, CDR1 is MGHRA and CDR2 is YSYEKL. The length of the CDR3 is 19 residues. TCRdb's copy holds only in-frame clones and misses some; the assay was immunoSEQ multiplex PCR. The sample has approximately 100,000 clones; about 79% are singletons. The sequence derives from an adult with mismatch repair-deficient cancer. The sample here was peripheral blood, taken approximately 36 weeks after starting pembrolizumab. V is TRBV4-1 and J is TRBJ2-1; 15 positions match TRBD2. CDR3 nucleotides: TGCGCCAGCAGCCAAACCGCTCCGGGACTAGCGGGAGGTATAAATGAGCAGTTCTTC. Encoded protein: CASSQTAPGLAGGINEQFF.